What follows are 19 T cell receptor beta chains derived from one specimen sequenced in a study of beta chain features in type 1 diabetes. TCRB transcripts that were expressed got sequenced, as all of the isolated RNA had been reverse transcribed. Libraries were prepared by immunoSEQ multiplex PCR; TCRdb keeps only in-frame clonotypes and omits some of them. The top ten clones hold 0.25% to 0.3% of a sample with around 44,000 clones, 50% of them seen once. What was sequenced was stem cell memory CD4+ T cells from blood. The receptors were sampled from a woman between 25 and 40 years old in good health.

The genes are TRBV11-2 and TRBJ2-3; no firm D call. CDR3 length equals 15 residues. V was pared by 5 bases and J by 4 bases, with 16 bases between. CDR1 is SGHAT and CDR2 is FQNNGV in the germline V gene. CDR3 sequence reads: CASSPFDFVADTQYF. The CDR3 nucleotides read TGTGCCAGCAGCCCGTTCGACTTTGTCGCAGATACGCAGTATTTT.

V gene TRBV5-1 combines with J gene TRBJ2-5, with 11 bases lining up with TRBD1. Germline V lookup: CDR1 SGHRS, CDR2 YFSETQ. The CDR3 has 13 residues. Losses at the gene ends were 5 bases for V and 4 bases for J; bases not matched to a gene: 1. The DNA for the CDR3 is TGCGCCAGCAGTGGGACAGGGGGAGAGACCCAGTACTTC. Translated, it gives CASSGTGGETQYF.

This sequence joins TRBV6-6 and TRBJ2-4; 7 nucleotides align to TRBD2. Losses at the gene ends were 4 bases for V and 1 base for J; bases not matched to a gene: 4. Germline V gene data show CDR1 as MNHNY and CDR2 as SVGAGI (reference sequence). This CDR3 spans 15 amino acids. CDR3 sequence (DNA): TGTGCCAGCAGTTCAGCGGGACCGGCCAAAAACATTCAGTACTTC. Its translation is CASSSAGPAKNIQYF.

The chain links TRBV5-4 to TRBJ2-1; possibly TRBD1 for D (6 bases). Germline-derived CDR1 and CDR2 are SGHNT and YYREEE (reference sequence). Trimming pared 2 bases from V and 5 bases from J, leaving 14 bases between. This CDR3 region has 15 residues. CDR3 amino acids: CASSFDGTTHNEQFF. For the CDR3, the DNA is TGTGCCAGCAGCTTTGACGGGACAACTCACAATGAGCAGTTCTTC.

The genes are TRBV11-2 and TRBJ2-5; TRBD1 aligns across 9 bases. The CDR3 length is 16 residues. CDR1 and CDR2 (germline): SGHAT, FQNNGV. The ends lost 1 base at V and 5 bases at J; junction bases unmatched: 8. CDR3 region: CASSLVTGGAWETQYF. CDR3 nucleotide sequence: TGTGCCAGCAGCTTAGTCACAGGGGGCGCATGGGAGACCCAGTACTTC.

The chain couples TRBV10-3 to TRBJ2-7, with 9 bases aligning to TRBD1. The CDR3 is made up of 15 amino acids. The germline V gene has CDR1 ENHRY and CDR2 SYGVKD. V was clipped by 3 bases and J by 6 bases; unmatched bases: 9. CDR3: CAISDPGQGAGEQYF. The CDR3, as DNA: TGTGCCATCAGTGACCCGGGACAGGGTGCTGGCGAGCAGTACTTC.

V and J are TRBV5-1 and TRBJ2-5, with TRBD1 matching over 8 bases. V trimming: 5 bases; J trimming: 3 bases; junction bases outside the gene matches: 3. Per the germline V gene, CDR1 is SGHRS and CDR2 is YFSETQ. The CDR3 covers 13 residues. The CDR3 sequence is CASSLQGEETQYF. In nucleotides, the CDR3 is TGCGCCAGCAGTTTACAGGGGGAAGAGACCCAGTACTTC. Together with reference TRBV5-1 and TRBJ2-5, the CDR3 gives the full variable domain: KAGVTQTPRYLIKTRGQQVTLSCSPISGHRSVSWYQQTPGQGLQFLFEYFSETQRNKGNFPGRFSGRQFSNSRSEMNVSTLELGDSALYLCASSLQGEETQYFGPGTRLLVL.

The genes are TRBV28 and TRBJ1-2; weak D call: TRBD1 (6 bases). Trimming left V 4 bases short and J 4 bases short, with 7 bases between. Germline CDR1 reads MDHEN; CDR2 reads SYDVKM. CDR3 length: 12 residues. In nucleotides, the CDR3 is TGTGCCAGCAGTTGGACAGCCTATGGCTACACCTTC. This encodes CASSWTAYGYTF.

The chain carries TRBV15 and TRBJ2-4, with D maybe TRBD2 (6 bases). The V end lost 0 bases, the J end lost 0 bases, and 12 bases lay between the germline ends. CDR3 size: 17 residues. Looked up from germline, CDR1 is LNHNV and CDR2 is YYDKDF (reference sequence). CDR3 nucleotides: TGTGCCACCAGCAGAGATAGAGCGGGTCTAGCCAAAAACATTCAGTACTTC. Its protein is CATSRDRAGLAKNIQYF.

J is TRBJ2-7 and V is TRBV7-2; D unresolved. Germline loops: CDR1 SGHTA, CDR2 FQGNSA. V was pared by 5 bases and J by 4 bases, with 15 bases between. CDR3 length: 14 amino acids. Here the CDR3 DNA reads TGTGCCAGCAGCCCCGGCATCCAGGCTTACGAGCAGTACTTC. Its protein product is CASSPGIQAYEQYF.

The chain couples TRBV28 to TRBJ2-5; a possible D gene is TRBD2 (5 bases). The DNA matches TRBJ2-7 better at its end, which makes the J call doubtful. The CDR3 is 15 residues long. Germline CDR1 is MDHEN and CDR2 is SYDVKM. The CDR3: CASSLRSLRDYEQYF. The DNA for the CDR3 is TGTGCCAGCAGTTTAAGGTCCCTCCGGGACTACGAGCAGTACTTC.

The chain couples TRBV4-2 to TRBJ2-3, with 11 bases fitting TRBD2. CDR1 is LGHNA and CDR2 is YNFKEQ in the germline V gene. With V trimmed by 1 base and J by 1 base, 7 bases remained unmatched. The CDR3 is 18 amino acids. The CDR3 bases are TGTGCCAGCAGCCAAGTAGCGGGAGGGCCGTTAGGCACAGATACGCAGTATTTT. Translating it yields CASSQVAGGPLGTDTQYF.

This rearrangement joins TRBV15 to TRBJ2-2; no clear D gene. Trimming pared 0 bases from V and 5 bases from J, leaving 10 bases between. The germline V gene encodes CDR1 LNHNV and CDR2 YYDKDF (reference sequence). This CDR3 region has 15 residues. DNA for the CDR3: TGTGCCACCAGCAGAGATGGCCGGAGTACCGGGGAGCTGTTTTTT. Translating gives CATSRDGRSTGELFF.

The chain is built from TRBV30 and TRBJ2-5; 7 bases align to TRBD1. J gave up 4 bases and V 0 bases, and 5 bases lay outside the gene matches. The CDR3 extends over 14 amino acids. Germline V gene lookup returns CDR1 GTSNPN and CDR2 SVGIG (reference sequence). CDR3 in amino acids: CAWSVKGAPETQYF. The CDR3 nucleotides read TGTGCCTGGAGTGTAAAGGGGGCACCAGAGACCCAGTACTTC.

This clone has only one observation. The rearrangement links TRBV7-2 to TRBJ2-2; 8 bases line up with TRBD2. This CDR3 is 15 amino acids long. V lost 5 bases and J lost 2; bases outside the gene matches: 4. Per the germline V gene, CDR1 is SGHTA and CDR2 is FQGNSA. CDR3 DNA: TGTGCCAGCAGCACGGGACTAGGTAACACCGGGGAGCTGTTTTTT. Protein: CASSTGLGNTGELFF.

In its sample, this clone was seen a few times. The chain employs TRBV2 and TRBJ2-7; D may be TRBD1 (6 bases). Germline CDR1 and CDR2: SNHLY and FYNNEI. V lost 6 bases and J lost 0, with 9 bases in between. The CDR3 covers 13 residues. Written as DNA, the CDR3 is TGTGCCAGCAGAGTGGACAGCTCCTACGAGCAGTACTTC. Its translation is CASRVDSSYEQYF.

This clone was counted a few times. The chain links TRBV4-3 to TRBJ2-3; D ambiguous. V lost 2 bases to trimming and J lost 9 bases, with 12 bases between them. Germline V gene sequence: CDR1 LGHNA, CDR2 YSLEER. The CDR3 sequence is 13 residues long. In DNA form, the CDR3 reads TGCGCCAGCAGCCAATACTTCGTCTCGACGCAGTATTTT. It encodes CASSQYFVSTQYF.

The chain recombines TRBV18 with TRBJ2-7; TRBD1 agrees at 9 bases. This CDR3 region has 13 residues. Germline CDR1 is KGHSH and CDR2 is LQKENI. The trim removed 3 bases at V and 5 bases at J, leaving 2 bases unmatched. The CDR3: CASSPTGGNEQYF. The CDR3, as DNA: TGTGCCAGCTCACCGACAGGGGGTAACGAGCAGTACTTC. The whole variable domain, remainder taken from reference TRBV18 and TRBJ2-7, is NAGVMQNPRHLVRRRGQEARLRCSPMKGHSHVYWYRQLPEEGLKFMVYLQKENIIDESGMPKERFSAEFPKEGPSILRIQQVVRGDSAAYFCASSPTGGNEQYFGPGTRLTVT.

This clone was observed a handful of times. The rearrangement links TRBV9 to TRBJ2-1; the match to TRBD2 covers 7 bases. CDR1 is SGDLS, CDR2 YYNGEE, per germline. This CDR3 has 15 amino acids. The V and J ends lost 0 bases and 7 bases, in that order; junction bases with no gene match: 7. This chain's CDR3 is CASSVDLAGGNEQFF. The CDR3 DNA reads as TGTGCCAGCAGCGTAGACCTAGCCGGGGGGAATGAGCAGTTCTTC.